This T cell receptor beta chain is from a study of T cell changes during pregnancy in multiple sclerosis. Looked up from germline, CDR1 is LGHNA and CDR2 is YSLEER. V lost 4 bases to trimming and J lost 4 bases; unmatched junction nucleotides: 6. This CDR3 spans 14 amino acids. Only in-frame clones appear in the TCRdb table, and some are missing; sequencing was by immunoSEQ multiplex PCR. In the table there are tens of thousands of clones, roughly 91% of which are singletons. The sequence derives from a female donor with multiple sclerosis, enrolled in a pregnancy study. Here the sequenced sample was peripheral blood, taken in the first trimester of pregnancy. The chain is built from TRBV4-3 and TRBJ1-2, with 7 nucleotides matching TRBD1. CDR3 in DNA: TGCGCCAGCAGCCGGGACAGCGTTACCTATGGCTACACCTTC. This gives the protein CASSRDSVTYGYTF.